The rows below give T cell receptor beta chains drawn from one sample of a study of T cell responses to AZD1222 COVID-19 vaccine. Produced via immunoSEQ multiplex PCR; TCRdb's table is partial and in-frame only. The sample lists approximately 150,000 clones, about 90% occurring once. This specimen was peripheral blood, taken 28 days after the second AZD1222 dose. The receptors shown here come from an adult who received the AZD1222 COVID-19 vaccine. Both conserved end residues are part of each CDR3. The D gene is left open where the match is weak. Clone size, where shown, is once, few, many, or a class for clones that have expanded.

D gene	V gene	clone size	J gene	CDR3 protein	CDR3 DNA
.	TRBV11-3	.	TRBJ1-1	CASSQSTNTEAFF	TGTGCCAGCAGCCAAAGTACGAACACTGAAGCTTTCTTT
.	TRBV10-2	.	TRBJ2-1	CASSDGDSSYNEQFF	TGCGCCAGCAGTGATGGGGACTCATCCTACAATGAGCAGTTCTTC
TRBD1	TRBV18	.	TRBJ1-2	CASSPFGYDRAQSNYGYTF	TGTGCCAGCTCACCATTCGGCTATGACAGGGCCCAATCTAACTATGGCTACACCTTC
.	TRBV28	once	TRBJ1-2	CASGLDSNYGYTF	TGTGCCAGCGGTTTGGACAGTAACTATGGCTACACCTTC
.	TRBV3-1/TRBV3-2	.	TRBJ2-1	CASSQGLRTVPGFF	TGTGCCAGCAGCCAAGGACTACGGACAGTCCCGGGCTTCTTC
.	TRBV18	.	TRBJ1-1	CASSPGEDTEAFF	TGTGCCAGCTCACCTGGAGAGGACACTGAAGCTTTCTTT
TRBD2	TRBV27	.	TRBJ2-2	CASRRGDNTGELFF	TGTGCCAGCAGACGGGGGGACAACACCGGGGAGCTGTTTTTT
.	TRBV19	.	TRBJ2-1	CASSIDLWRSSYNEQFF	TGTGCCAGTAGTATAGATCTCTGGCGGAGCTCCTACAATGAGCAGTTCTTC
TRBD1	TRBV29-1	.	TRBJ1-1	CSVYRDRGYTEAFF	TGCAGCGTTTACCGGGACAGGGGTTACACTGAAGCTTTCTTT
.	TRBV28	.	TRBJ1-2	CASTGPAGGYTF	TGTGCCAGTACAGGGCCCGCTGGTGGCTACACCTTC
.	TRBV5-1	.	TRBJ2-1	CASSLSSRLTSYNEQFF	TGCGCCAGCAGCTTGTCGTCCAGGCTAACCTCGTACAATGAGCAGTTCTTC
.	TRBV4-1	.	TRBJ1-2	CASSLLRQNYGYTF	TGCGCCAGCAGCCTTCTCCGACAGAACTATGGCTACACCTTC
.	TRBV3-1/TRBV3-2	.	TRBJ2-5	CASSPWEQRVETQYF	TGTGCCAGCAGCCCCTGGGAACAGCGGGTAGAGACCCAGTACTTC
.	TRBV5-8	.	TRBJ1-1	CASTLMWGANTEAFF	TGTGCCAGCACCCTGATGTGGGGGGCGAACACTGAAGCTTTCTTT
.	TRBV19	.	TRBJ1-5	CASSIGEGLNSNQPQHF	TGTGCCAGTAGTATAGGGGAGGGACTGAATAGCAATCAGCCCCAGCATTTT
.	TRBV6-5	.	TRBJ1-4	CANSTGGRGNEKLFF	TGTGCCAACAGTACCGGGGGTAGGGGAAATGAAAAACTGTTTTTT
TRBD2	TRBV9	once	TRBJ2-4	CASSVEGGDVIQYF	TGTGCCAGCAGCGTAGAGGGAGGGGATGTCATTCAGTACTTC
.	TRBV20-1	few	TRBJ2-7	CSASGGALVKYEQYF	TGCAGTGCTAGTGGGGGGGCGCTGGTAAAGTACGAGCAGTACTTC
.	TRBV7-2	.	TRBJ1-2	CASSLALGGSGYTF	TGTGCCAGCAGCTTAGCGCTGGGGGGCTCAGGCTACACCTTC
.	TRBV9	.	TRBJ2-1	CASSDGISSYNEQFF	TGTGCCAGCAGCGACGGGATTAGCTCCTACAATGAGCAGTTCTTC
.	TRBV6-5	.	TRBJ1-6	CASRMGNHSPLHF	TGTGCCAGCAGGATGGGTAACCATTCACCCCTCCACTTT
.	TRBV29-1	.	TRBJ1-2	CSAQRDDGYTF	TGCAGCGCCCAAAGGGACGATGGCTACACCTTC
.	TRBV6-5	.	TRBJ1-2	CASSYRGGGYTF	TGTGCCAGCAGTTACCGGGGCGGTGGCTACACCTTC
.	TRBV10-3	.	TRBJ2-1	CAISDGRTGGDEQFF	TGTGCCATCAGTGACGGAAGAACGGGCGGGGATGAGCAGTTCTTC
.	TRBV19	.	TRBJ1-2	CASSIDPGRSFSGYTF	TGTGCCAGTAGTATAGACCCGGGACGATCCTTCAGTGGCTACACCTTC
TRBD1	TRBV12-3/TRBV12-4	.	TRBJ1-5	CASRPGTGGEEHF	TGTGCCAGCAGGCCCGGGACAGGGGGCGAAGAGCATTTT
.	TRBV28	.	TRBJ1-2	CASRGPGGYGYTF	TGTGCCAGCCGTGGTCCCGGCGGCTATGGCTACACCTTC
TRBD1	TRBV5-1	.	TRBJ2-3	CASSTGQDTDTQYF	TGCGCCAGCAGTACAGGACAGGACACTGATACGCAGTATTTT
TRBD1	TRBV7-9	.	TRBJ1-5	CASSSWDSSTLTPQHF	TGTGCCAGCAGCTCTTGGGACAGCTCTACCTTGACGCCCCAGCATTTT
.	TRBV6-5	.	TRBJ1-1	CASSYGDRSTGEAFF	TGTGCCAGCAGTTATGGTGACAGGTCAACAGGTGAAGCTTTCTTT
.	TRBV12-3/TRBV12-4	.	TRBJ2-7	CASSLALKGKQYF	TGTGCCAGCAGTTTAGCGCTTAAGGGGAAGCAGTACTTC
TRBD2	TRBV10-1	.	TRBJ2-1	CASSDPVAGANEQFF	TGCGCCAGCAGTGATCCGGTAGCGGGAGCAAATGAGCAGTTCTTC
.	TRBV7-2	.	TRBJ2-1	CASSLGGSDEQFF	TGTGCCAGCAGCTTAGGAGGGAGCGATGAGCAGTTCTTC
.	TRBV4-1	once	TRBJ1-1	CASSQVMAPEAFF	TGCGCCAGCAGCCAAGTAATGGCCCCTGAAGCTTTCTTT
TRBD1	TRBV7-2	.	TRBJ1-1	CASSSEPGQGAFF	TGTGCCAGCAGCTCCGAGCCGGGACAGGGAGCTTTCTTT
.	TRBV28	once	TRBJ1-3	CASSQHSGNTIYF	TGTGCCAGCAGCCAACACTCTGGAAACACCATATATTTT
.	TRBV6-5	.	TRBJ1-1	CASSYSVRRVPAEAFF	TGTGCCAGCAGTTACTCGGTTCGAAGGGTGCCGGCTGAAGCTTTCTTT
TRBD1	TRBV5-1	.	TRBJ2-2	CASSWGQGVYTGELFF	TGCGCCAGCAGCTGGGGACAGGGGGTTTACACCGGGGAGCTGTTTTTT
TRBD2	TRBV30	.	TRBJ2-1	CAWSLAGGGYEQFF	TGTGCCTGGAGTTTAGCGGGCGGAGGGTATGAGCAGTTCTTC
.	TRBV19	.	TRBJ2-2	CASRLDRATGELFF	TGTGCCAGTAGGCTCGATAGAGCCACCGGGGAGCTGTTTTTT
.	TRBV19	.	TRBJ1-5	CASSISSPGWGNQPQHF	TGTGCCAGTAGTATTTCCTCACCGGGGTGGGGCAATCAGCCCCAGCATTTT
.	TRBV4-3	.	TRBJ1-2	CASSQVGGTNYGYTF	TGCGCCAGCAGCCAAGTTGGGGGGACTAACTATGGCTACACCTTC
TRBD2	TRBV29-1	.	TRBJ2-2	CSAGTSGSIAGELFF	TGCAGCGCCGGGACTAGCGGGAGTATCGCCGGGGAGCTGTTTTTT
TRBD1	TRBV19	.	TRBJ1-1	CASSIAQGTEAFF	TGTGCCAGTAGTATTGCACAGGGGACTGAAGCTTTCTTT
.	TRBV4-2	.	TRBJ1-1	CASSPSGSVVHTEAFF	TGTGCCAGCAGCCCCAGCGGCAGCGTAGTGCACACTGAAGCTTTCTTT
.	TRBV18	.	TRBJ1-1	CASSPETRVAEAFF	TGTGCCAGCTCACCCGAAACAAGGGTGGCTGAAGCTTTCTTT
.	TRBV28	once	TRBJ1-3	CASRSAGNTIYF	TGTGCCAGCAGATCGGCCGGAAACACCATATATTTT
.	TRBV12-3/TRBV12-4	.	TRBJ1-6	CASSLKGRSPLHF	TGTGCCAGCAGTTTAAAGGGTCGGTCACCCCTCCACTTT
.	TRBV12-3/TRBV12-4	.	TRBJ2-7	CASSRGPPYEQYF	TGTGCCAGCAGCCGGGGCCCTCCGTACGAGCAGTACTTC
.	TRBV5-1	.	TRBJ2-6	CASSGSGANVLTF	TGCGCCAGCAGCGGTTCTGGGGCCAACGTCCTGACTTTC
.	TRBV4-3	.	TRBJ1-2	CASSQGGPAGYGYTF	TGCGCCAGCAGCCAAGGGGGCCCAGCGGGCTATGGCTACACCTTC
TRBD1	TRBV29-1	.	TRBJ2-7	CSVSTGEQPLAYEQYF	TGCAGCGTTTCGACAGGGGAGCAGCCTCTCGCCTACGAGCAGTACTTC
.	TRBV27	.	TRBJ2-1	CASSVTTGHPEQFF	TGTGCCAGCAGTGTAACCACGGGACACCCGGAGCAGTTCTTC
.	TRBV6-2/TRBV6-3	.	TRBJ1-5	CASSPPRWSPQHF	TGTGCCAGCAGTCCCCCACGGTGGTCGCCCCAGCATTTT
.	TRBV12-3/TRBV12-4	.	TRBJ2-7	CASTSGLSYEQYF	TGTGCCAGCACCAGCGGGCTCTCCTACGAGCAGTACTTC
TRBD2	TRBV9	.	TRBJ2-3	CASSVALSRGDTDTQYF	TGTGCCAGCAGCGTAGCCCTTTCTCGGGGGGATACAGATACGCAGTATTTT
.	TRBV27	.	TRBJ1-1	CASSADTLEAFF	TGTGCCAGCAGTGCCGACACTCTCGAAGCTTTCTTT
TRBD1	TRBV24-1	.	TRBJ1-2	CATSDRQGYGYTF	TGTGCCACCAGTGATCGACAGGGGTATGGCTACACCTTC
TRBD2	TRBV19	.	TRBJ2-1	CASSILGGAVGQFF	TGTGCCAGTAGTATTCTCGGGGGGGCGGTAGGGCAGTTCTTC
TRBD1	TRBV7-2	.	TRBJ2-5	CASSPRTGGSETQYF	TGTGCCAGCAGCCCCCGGACAGGGGGGAGCGAGACCCAGTACTTC